The 26 T cell receptor beta chains given below trace back to one sample, sequenced in a study of shared clonotypes between healthy human individuals. The repertoire was sequenced with immunoSEQ multiplex PCR; TCRdb's copy has only in-frame clones and lacks some. The table has some 660,000 clones, 73% seen once. Sequenced input: memory CD4+ T cells sorted from blood. Described subset: CD45RA-negative fraction. The source of these receptors is a woman under 40 in good health.

The chain joins TRBV2 to TRBJ1-5; no reliable D call. The CDR3 is 15 residues long. V gave up 2 bases and J gave up 4 bases, with 12 bases separating them. CDR1 is SNHLY, CDR2 FYNNEI, per germline. The DNA of the CDR3 is TGTGCCAGCAGTGAAAACGGGGTTCGTAATCAGCCCCAGCATTTT. This translates into CASSENGVRNQPQHF.

The gene calls are TRBV2 and TRBJ2-5; TRBD1 aligns across 11 bases. Germline V gives CDR1 SNHLY, CDR2 FYNNEI. V lost 8 bases and J lost 4; bases outside the gene matches: 9. This CDR3 is 15 amino acids long. DNA for the CDR3: TGTGCCAGCTCGAGGGACAGGGGGTATGGAGAGACCCAGTACTTC. Amino acids: CASSRDRGYGETQYF.

CDR3: CASSYSDAISGNTIYF. CDR3 DNA: TGTGCCAGCAGTTACTCGGACGCAATCTCTGGAAACACCATATATTTT. The J gene is TRBJ1-3, the V gene TRBV6-5; D not resolved. This CDR3 region has 16 residues. Trimming shortened V by 0 bases and J by 0 bases, and 9 bases separated the two germline ends. Germline V gives CDR1 MNHEY, CDR2 SVGAGI.

This clone was observed once. V gene TRBV11-3 combines with J gene TRBJ2-7, with 7 bases aligning to TRBD2. Germline V gene data show CDR1 as SGHNT and CDR2 as YENEEA. J lost 2 bases, V lost 6 bases, and 10 bases had no gene match. This CDR3 has 15 residues. The CDR3 spells CASSRLAVKTYEQYF. CDR3 DNA: TGTGCCAGCAGTCGCCTAGCGGTCAAAACCTACGAGCAGTACTTC. Full variable domain (rest looked up from reference TRBV11-3 and TRBJ2-7): EAGVVQSPRYKIIEKKQPVAFWCNPISGHNTLYWYLQNLGQGPELLIRYENEEAVDDSQLPKDRFSAERLKGVDSTLKIQPAELGDSAVYLCASSRLAVKTYEQYFGPGTRLTVT.

The CDR3 is CASSLSGADVLTF. The DNA for the CDR3 is TGTGCCAGCAGCTTGTCCGGGGCGGACGTCCTGACTTTC. The rearrangement uses TRBV11-2 and TRBJ2-6; D may correspond to TRBD1 or TRBD2 (5 bases each). Per the germline V gene, CDR1 is SGHAT and CDR2 is FQNNGV. The CDR3 contains 13 residues. Trimming removed 3 bases at V and 11 bases at J, with 11 bases between.

The rearrangement joins TRBV4-2 to TRBJ2-7; 11 positions match TRBD1. The germline CDR1 and CDR2 sequences are LGHNA and YNFKEQ. The CDR3 length is 15 residues. V lost 4 bases to trimming and J lost 6 bases; unmatched junction nucleotides: 8. CDR3 nucleotide sequence: TGTGCCAGCAGCCCGGCCGGGACAGGGGGGCTCGAGCAGTACTTC. It codes for CASSPAGTGGLEQYF.

V is TRBV10-3 and J is TRBJ2-2; D uncertain. CDR1 ENHRY and CDR2 SYGVKD come from the germline V gene. This CDR3 has 15 residues. Trimming removed 2 bases at V and 2 bases at J, with 9 bases between. The CDR3 protein is CAISEMGTNTGELFF. CDR3 DNA: TGTGCCATCAGTGAGATGGGAACAAACACCGGGGAGCTGTTTTTT.

This rearrangement joins TRBV5-1 to TRBJ2-3, with 11 bases matching TRBD2. Germline V gene sequence: CDR1 SGHRS, CDR2 YFSETQ. The CDR3 length is 17 residues. The trim removed 0 bases at V and 1 base at J, leaving 4 bases unmatched. CDR3 coding DNA: TGCGCCAGCAGCTTGGCCACGACTAGCGGGGGCACAGATACGCAGTATTTT. Amino acid sequence: CASSLATTSGGTDTQYF.

The chain is built from TRBV28 and TRBJ1-1, with 7 bases matching TRBD1. From germline, CDR1 is MDHEN and CDR2 SYDVKM. Trimming took 6 bases from V and 8 from J; bases not matched to a gene: 9. The CDR3 has 13 amino acids. The CDR3 region is CASRRNRGLEAFF. The DNA of the CDR3 is TGTGCCAGCAGGCGCAACAGGGGCTTGGAAGCTTTCTTT.

This clone is a singleton in its sample. The rearrangement joins TRBV19 to TRBJ2-3; D is possibly TRBD1 (7 bases). Trimming cost V 1 base and J 1 base, with 15 bases left between them. Germline V gene data show CDR1 as LNHDA and CDR2 as SQIVND (reference sequence). The CDR3 spans 17 residues. CDR3 protein: CASSIGWQGEGTDTQYF. The CDR3 region has the DNA TGTGCCAGTAGTATAGGCTGGCAGGGGGAGGGCACAGATACGCAGTATTTT.

This sequence joins TRBV5-1 and TRBJ1-2; the D gene is possibly TRBD1 (6 bases). Germline-derived CDR1 and CDR2 are SGHRS and YFSETQ. V lost 0 bases and J 9 bases, leaving 18 bases between the germline ends. This CDR3 region has 15 residues. The DNA of the CDR3 is TGCGCCAGCAGCTTGGAGGCCACAGGGTACTGGAGCTACACCTTC. This encodes CASSLEATGYWSYTF.

The chain combines TRBV11-3 with TRBJ2-1; D remains unclear. Germline V CDR1 and CDR2: SGHNT, YENEEA. With 1 base removed from V and 1 base from J, the gap between germline ends came to 8 bases. The CDR3 contains 15 residues. CDR3 DNA sequence: TGTGCCAGCAGCTTAGGGGCCGCTTCCTACAATGAGCAGTTCTTC. This sequence encodes CASSLGAASYNEQFF.

This clone showed up just once. The V and J genes are TRBV7-8 and TRBJ1-4; D possibly corresponds to TRBD1 (5 bases). The CDR3 runs to 18 residues. Germline values: CDR1 SGHVS, CDR2 FQNEAQ. Trimming took off 5 bases at V and 4 bases at J, with 23 bases between the two ends. CDR3 protein: CASSRDPPLRAGNEKLFF. CDR3 nucleotide sequence: TGTGCCAGCAGCCGGGACCCCCCATTAAGGGCCGGTAATGAAAAACTGTTTTTT.

This clone was recorded a few times. The chain uses TRBV6-8 and TRBJ2-1; TRBD2 matches 15 bases. The CDR3 totals 15 residues. The V segment lost 6 bases and the J segment 6 bases; nucleotides outside the gene matches: 3. Germline CDR1 is MNHGY and CDR2 is SAAAGT. The CDR3 spells CASSRTSGRANEQFF. Written as DNA, the CDR3 is TGTGCCAGCAGCAGGACTAGCGGGAGGGCCAATGAGCAGTTCTTC.

The rearrangement links TRBV7-2 to TRBJ2-1; D may match TRBD1 or TRBD2 (5 bases each). Deletions cut 4 bases from V and 1 base from J, with 17 bases between. The germline CDR1 and CDR2 sequences are SGHTA and FQGNSA. The CDR3 has 17 amino acids. The CDR3 nucleotides read TGTGCCAGCAGCTGGGGGTCGGTACTTGAGTCCTACAATGAGCAGTTCTTC. This translates into CASSWGSVLESYNEQFF.

V and J are TRBV11-3 and TRBJ2-3; D gene ambiguous. Trimming took 4 bases from V and 11 from J, leaving 13 bases between them. Germline CDR1 SGHNT, CDR2 YENEEA. This CDR3 spans 12 amino acids. In nucleotides, the CDR3 is TGTGCCAGCAGCTCCCATGAAAGCCGGCAGTATTTT. Translated: CASSSHESRQYF.

The genes are TRBV6-1 and TRBJ2-7; the D gene could be TRBD1 or TRBD2 (5 bases each). Germline assignment: CDR1 MNHNS and CDR2 SASEGT. The CDR3 length is 14 residues. V was trimmed by 4 bases and J by 4 bases, leaving 14 bases between them. The CDR3 bases are TGTGCCAGCAGTGCTTACCGGGGCCCTTACGAGCAGTACTTC. Its translation: CASSAYRGPYEQYF.

The rearrangement joins TRBV6-5 to TRBJ1-5; no firm D call. V shed 4 bases and J shed 3 bases, with 7 bases lying between them. The germline V gene has CDR1 MNHEY and CDR2 SVGAGI. The CDR3 length is 13 residues. CDR3 sequence: CASSSDNNQPQHF. In DNA form, the CDR3 reads TGTGCCAGCAGTTCAGACAACAATCAGCCCCAGCATTTT.

CDR3 region: CASSLGQGGEYEQYF. Here the CDR3 DNA reads TGTGCCAGCAGCTTAGGACAGGGAGGGGAGTACGAGCAGTACTTC. The V gene is TRBV7-9, the J gene TRBJ2-7; D is possibly TRBD1 or TRBD2 (7 bases each). The CDR3 is made up of 15 amino acids. Trimming left V 1 base short and J 4 bases short, with 14 bases between. CDR1 is SEHNR and CDR2 is FQNEAQ in the germline V gene (reference sequence).

CDR3 sequence (DNA): TGCGCCAGCAGCGGGGGACTAGCGGGTGAAGAGACCCAGTACTTC. It encodes CASSGGLAGEETQYF. The chain employs TRBV5-1 and TRBJ2-5; 12 nucleotides agree with TRBD2. CDR1 and CDR2 (germline): SGHRS, YFSETQ. The CDR3 runs 15 residues. Losses at the gene ends were 4 bases for V and 3 bases for J; bases not matched to a gene: 4. The complete variable domain, with remaining parts taken from reference TRBV5-1 and TRBJ2-5, reads KAGVTQTPRYLIKTRGQQVTLSCSPISGHRSVSWYQQTPGQGLQFLFEYFSETQRNKGNFPGRFSGRQFSNSRSEMNVSTLELGDSALYLCASSGGLAGEETQYFGPGTRLLVL.

This rearrangement joins TRBV5-1 to TRBJ2-2, with 7 bases identical to TRBD1. V lost 5 bases and J lost 2; bases outside the gene matches: 3. The CDR3 totals 14 residues. Germline CDR1 reads SGHRS; CDR2 reads YFSETQ. The chain's CDR3 is CASSGQANTGELFF. The CDR3 DNA follows: TGCGCCAGCAGTGGACAGGCTAACACCGGGGAGCTGTTTTTT.

The chain couples TRBV28 to TRBJ2-7, with D perhaps TRBD1 (6 bases). CDR1 and CDR2 (germline): MDHEN, SYDVKM. Deletions cut 7 bases from V and 3 bases from J, with 16 bases between. The CDR3 extends over 14 amino acids. DNA for the CDR3: TGTGCCAGCAACATCATAGGGGGTAGCTACGAGCAGTACTTC. Its translation: CASNIIGGSYEQYF.

The chain employs TRBV5-1 and TRBJ1-4; 9 bases agree with TRBD1. The germline gives CDR1 SGHRS, CDR2 YFSETQ. V was pared by 1 base and J by 4 bases, with 14 bases of the junction left unmatched. CDR3 length equals 19 residues. CDR3 protein: CASSLSWTGDDQINEKLFF. CDR3 in DNA: TGCGCCAGCAGCTTGTCTTGGACAGGGGACGATCAGATTAATGAAAAACTGTTTTTT.

V and J are TRBV19 and TRBJ1-5; TRBD1 aligns across 8 bases. The CDR3 is 15 amino acids. V lost 3 bases and J lost 9; bases outside the gene matches: 10. CDR1 and CDR2 from the germline V gene are LNHDA and SQIVND (reference sequence). The CDR3 reads CASSIVGTGSTPQHF. Here the CDR3 DNA reads TGTGCCAGTAGTATTGTAGGGACAGGCAGCACGCCCCAGCATTTT.

The chain joins TRBV7-8 to TRBJ2-7; TRBD2 matches 7 bases. CDR1 is SGHVS and CDR2 is FQNEAQ in the germline V gene. The CDR3 is 14 amino acids. With V trimmed by 1 base and J by 4 bases, 4 bases remained unmatched. CDR3 residues: CASSLEGGSYEQYF. The CDR3 DNA sequence: TGTGCCAGCAGCTTAGAAGGCGGGAGTTACGAGCAGTACTTC.

This chain links TRBV11-2 with TRBJ2-7, with unresolved D. The CDR3 contains 13 residues. V dropped 5 bases and J dropped 4 bases, with 12 bases sitting between them. Germline CDR1 SGHAT, CDR2 FQNNGV. The CDR3 loop reads CASSPLAMYEQYF. Here the CDR3 DNA reads TGTGCCAGCAGCCCTCTCGCTATGTACGAGCAGTACTTC.